The next 22 T cell receptor beta chains were all read from a single sample in a study of human T cells and chemical hapten exposure. Time point denoted: patch test 2, 6 weeks after DPC sensitization. The treatment denotes: therapeutic diphenylcyclopropenone sensitization with weekly scalp DPC. From the RACE reads, TCRdb called clonotypes with MiXCR, one entry per CDR3 protein. This table holds nearly 95,000 distinct CDR3 sequences, about 10% found once. The input for sequencing was whole blood, taken in connection with sensitization to the hapten diphenylcyclopropenone (DPC). These receptors were taken from a man between 35 and 55 years old with alopecia areata. Some clones in this sample may be carry-over from other donors' samples.

Worth noting for this clonotype: Likely a read error: the CDR3 ends without its conserved phenylalanine or tryptophan. The J gene is TRBJ1-2, the V gene TRBV28; the D is unclear. The germline V gene encodes CDR1 MDHEN and CDR2 SYDVKM. This CDR3 is 12 amino acids long. V shed 6 bases and J shed 3 bases, with 8 bases lying between them. The CDR3 reads CASRESDYGYTY. In DNA form, the CDR3 reads TGTGCCAGCAGGGAGTCGGACTATGGCTACACCTAC.

The V gene is TRBV11-3, the J gene TRBJ2-3; 9 bases fit TRBD1. CDR1 is SGHNT and CDR2 is YENEEA in the germline V gene. J gave up 0 bases and V 3 bases, and 10 bases lay outside the gene matches. The CDR3 totals 18 residues. CDR3 coding DNA: TGTGCCAGCAGCTTTTACAGGGGGCTGTCATCTAGCACAGATACGCAGTATTTT. Protein product: CASSFYRGLSSSTDTQYF.

The chain employs TRBV6-6 and TRBJ2-7; maybe TRBD2 (6 bases). Germline V gene data show CDR1 as MNHNY and CDR2 as SVGAGI (reference sequence). Deletions cut 5 bases from V and 3 bases from J, with 14 bases between. The CDR3 length is 14 residues. CDR3 protein: CASSPSGLNYEQYF. For the CDR3, the DNA is TGTGCCAGCAGTCCATCGGGACTGAACTACGAGCAGTACTTC.

This clonotype occurred many times. The chain joins TRBV6-6 to TRBJ2-3; 11 nucleotides match TRBD1. The CDR3 sequence is 15 residues long. Germline CDR1 and CDR2: MNHNY and SVGAGI (reference sequence). The V and J ends lost 5 bases and 6 bases, in that order; junction bases with no gene match: 7. The CDR3 loop is CASSTTGQGADTQYF. CDR3 nucleotide sequence: TGTGCCAGCAGTACAACTGGACAGGGGGCGGATACGCAGTATTTT.

This clonotype was counted many times. The chain has TRBV7-2 and TRBJ2-5; D is unclear. V dropped 1 base and J dropped 6 bases, with 9 bases sitting between them. This CDR3 has 13 amino acids. The germline V gene has CDR1 SGHTA and CDR2 FQGNSA. The CDR3 loop reads CASSLGFQKTQYF. The CDR3 DNA sequence: TGTGCCAGCAGCTTAGGATTTCAGAAGACCCAGTACTTC.

There are many counts of this clonotype. The chain combines TRBV7-2 with TRBJ1-1; D is unresolved. Germline V gene sequence: CDR1 SGHTA, CDR2 FQGNSA. Trimming shortened V by 5 bases and J by 1 base, and 14 bases separated the two germline ends. CDR3 length: 15 residues. CDR3 in amino acids: CASSLAGTGNTEAFF. For the CDR3, the DNA is TGTGCCAGCAGCCTGGCGGGCACGGGGAACACTGAAGCTTTCTTT.

The chain employs TRBV28 and TRBJ1-4; D gene unclear. V shed 4 bases and J shed 4 bases, with 7 bases lying between them. From germline, CDR1 is MDHEN and CDR2 SYDVKM. This CDR3 has 13 amino acids. CDR3 sequence reads: CASSSEVNEKLFF. As DNA, the CDR3 is TGTGCCAGCAGTTCAGAAGTTAATGAAAAACTGTTTTTT.

The chain is built from TRBV20-1 and TRBJ1-5, with a weak D call TRBD1 (5 bases). From germline, CDR1 is DFQATT and CDR2 SNEGSKA (reference sequence). The CDR3 has 17 amino acids. Trimming cost V 2 bases and J 0 bases, with 17 bases left between them. CDR3 region: CSARSMSRENSNQPQHF. The CDR3 DNA reads as TGCAGTGCTAGATCCATGAGCAGGGAGAATAGCAATCAGCCCCAGCATTTT.

This clonotype was picked up many times. This rearrangement joins TRBV12-3 or TRBV12-4 to TRBJ2-7; 9 bases fit TRBD1. V trimming: 6 bases; J trimming: 4 bases; junction bases outside the gene matches: 7. This CDR3 has 14 amino acids. The CDR3 DNA reads TGTGCCAGCAGACCGGGACAGGGCGAGTACGAGCAGTACTTC. This encodes CASRPGQGEYEQYF.

The V call is TRBV24-1, the J call TRBJ2-1; TRBD2 matches at 9 bases. J was trimmed by 1 base and V by 0 bases; bases with no gene match: 6. This CDR3 is 18 amino acids long. Germline CDR1 is KGHDR and CDR2 is SFDVKD. The CDR3 sequence: CATSDLAGGQYSYNEQFF. CDR3 nucleotides: TGTGCCACCAGTGATTTGGCGGGAGGGCAATATTCCTACAATGAGCAGTTCTTC.

Many counts were recorded for this clonotype. This chain links TRBV24-1 with TRBJ1-5; D not certain. Germline V lookup: CDR1 KGHDR, CDR2 SFDVKD. Trimming cost V 11 bases and J 1 base, with 8 bases left between them. This CDR3 spans 12 amino acids. DNA for the CDR3: TGTGCCAGCTCGGACAGCAATCAGCCCCAGCATTTT. Amino acids: CASSDSNQPQHF.

This clonotype turned up a few times. The CDR3 coding sequence is TGTGCCAGCAGCTTCACAGGACAGGGGATTGTCGATGGCTACACCTTC. Translation gives CASSFTGQGIVDGYTF. V and J are TRBV7-8 and TRBJ1-2; 9 bases line up with TRBD1. Germline CDR1 SGHVS, CDR2 FQNEAQ. J lost 6 bases, V lost 3 bases, and 11 bases had no gene match. The CDR3 is 16 residues long.

In its sample, this clonotype was seen a few times. This chain connects TRBV5-1 to TRBJ2-1, with D perhaps TRBD1 (6 bases). Trimming took off 0 bases at V and 4 bases at J, with 11 bases between the two ends. The germline CDR1 and CDR2 sequences are SGHRS and YFSETQ. The CDR3 extends over 15 amino acids. CDR3 residues: CASSLGETGYNEQFF. In nucleotides, the CDR3 is TGCGCCAGCAGCTTGGGGGAGACAGGATACAATGAGCAGTTCTTC.

The rearrangement links TRBV15 to TRBJ2-5; no clear D. Germline loops: CDR1 LNHNV, CDR2 YYDKDF (reference sequence). V dropped 3 bases and J dropped 1 base, with 12 bases sitting between them. The CDR3 is 15 amino acids. CDR3 bases: TGTGCCACCAGCAGCCCCCGGCAGATCCAAGAGACCCAGTACTTC. This sequence encodes CATSSPRQIQETQYF. Using reference TRBV15 and TRBJ2-5 for the parts outside the CDR3, the full variable domain is DAMVIQNPRYQVTQFGKPVTLSCSQTLNHNVMYWYQQKSSQAPKLLFHYYDKDFNNEADTPDNFQSRRPNTSFCFLDIRSPGLGDTAMYLCATSSPRQIQETQYFGPGTRLLVL.

This clonotype was recorded a few times. The chain employs TRBV11-2 and TRBJ2-5; D unresolved. The CDR3 covers 16 residues. Germline assignment: CDR1 SGHAT and CDR2 FQNNGV. V was shortened by 5 bases and J by 1 base, with 17 bases between the two germline ends. This chain's CDR3 is CASSPSPRPGQETQYF. CDR3 nucleotides: TGTGCCAGCAGCCCCTCTCCCCGCCCAGGCCAAGAGACCCAGTACTTC.

This clonotype appeared many times. This chain connects TRBV6-5 to TRBJ2-7; 7 nucleotides agree with TRBD1. V lost 6 bases to trimming and J lost 4 bases; unmatched junction nucleotides: 9. From germline, CDR1 is MNHEY and CDR2 SVGAGI. The CDR3 totals 14 residues. The CDR3 region has the DNA TGTGCCAGCAGGCGAAGGGCAGGGGGTTACGAGCAGTACGTC. Translating it yields CASRRRAGGYEQYV.

This clonotype was seen at least ten times. This chain joins TRBV27 and TRBJ1-5, with 8 bases fitting TRBD1. Germline V gene lookup returns CDR1 MNHEY and CDR2 SMNVEV (reference sequence). This CDR3 comprises 14 residues. V shed 4 bases and J 5 bases; nucleotides not matched to a gene: 4. The chain's CDR3 is CASSSGQGYQPQHF. CDR3 sequence (DNA): TGTGCCAGCAGTTCCGGACAGGGTTATCAGCCCCAGCATTTT.

This chain joins TRBV13 and TRBJ1-1, with a tentative D call TRBD1 (5 bases). From germline, CDR1 is PRHDT and CDR2 FYEKMQ (reference sequence). Trimming pared 8 bases from V and 1 base from J, leaving 14 bases between. The CDR3 extends over 14 amino acids. The CDR3 loop is CASLQGVANTEAFF. The CDR3 region has the DNA TGTGCCAGCCTACAAGGGGTCGCGAACACTGAAGCTTTCTTT.

This clonotype occurred many times. The chain recombines TRBV20-1 with TRBJ2-3; weak D call: TRBD1 (5 bases). The length of the CDR3 is 13 residues. Germline CDR1 is DFQATT and CDR2 is SNEGSKA (reference sequence). Trimming stripped 5 bases from V and 5 bases from J, with 14 bases between. In DNA, the CDR3 is TGCAGTGCTCCCCCTGAAGGACAAGATACGCAGTATTTT. Translating gives CSAPPEGQDTQYF.

This clonotype has a single count. V usage is TRBV7-2 and J usage is TRBJ2-3, with D perhaps TRBD2 (6 bases). Germline CDR1 is SGHTA and CDR2 is FQGNSA. The CDR3 is made up of 17 amino acids. V was pared by 3 bases and J by 0 bases, with 16 bases between. CDR3 in DNA: TGTGCCAGCAGCTTCCCCTTTGGGGGGTCGAGCACAGATACGCAGTATTTT. Protein sequence: CASSFPFGGSSTDTQYF. The whole variable domain, remainder taken from reference TRBV7-2 and TRBJ2-3, is GAGVSQSPSNKVTEKGKDVELRCDPISGHTALYWYRQSLGQGLEFLIYFQGNSAPDKSGLPSDRFSAERTGGSVSTLTIQRTQQEDSAVYLCASSFPFGGSSTDTQYFGPGTRLTVL.

This clonotype was seen repeatedly, ten times or more. This chain connects TRBV5-1 to TRBJ1-5; D possibly corresponds to TRBD1 (6 bases). V was shortened by 4 bases and J by 4 bases, with 12 bases between the two germline ends. This CDR3 region has 14 residues. Germline values: CDR1 SGHRS, CDR2 YFSETQ. CDR3 sequence (DNA): TGCGCCAGCAGCCCCGGGACACCAAATCAGCCCCAGCATTTT. Its translation: CASSPGTPNQPQHF.

This clonotype was observed a few times. The V gene is TRBV20-1, the J gene TRBJ1-4; 7 bases agree with TRBD1. Germline V lookup: CDR1 DFQATT, CDR2 SNEGSKA (reference sequence). This CDR3 contains 13 residues. V was clipped by 6 bases and J by 6 bases; unmatched bases: 7. This CDR3 is CSAKTDRDEKLFF. The DNA of the CDR3 is TGCAGTGCCAAAACCGACAGGGATGAAAAACTGTTTTTT.